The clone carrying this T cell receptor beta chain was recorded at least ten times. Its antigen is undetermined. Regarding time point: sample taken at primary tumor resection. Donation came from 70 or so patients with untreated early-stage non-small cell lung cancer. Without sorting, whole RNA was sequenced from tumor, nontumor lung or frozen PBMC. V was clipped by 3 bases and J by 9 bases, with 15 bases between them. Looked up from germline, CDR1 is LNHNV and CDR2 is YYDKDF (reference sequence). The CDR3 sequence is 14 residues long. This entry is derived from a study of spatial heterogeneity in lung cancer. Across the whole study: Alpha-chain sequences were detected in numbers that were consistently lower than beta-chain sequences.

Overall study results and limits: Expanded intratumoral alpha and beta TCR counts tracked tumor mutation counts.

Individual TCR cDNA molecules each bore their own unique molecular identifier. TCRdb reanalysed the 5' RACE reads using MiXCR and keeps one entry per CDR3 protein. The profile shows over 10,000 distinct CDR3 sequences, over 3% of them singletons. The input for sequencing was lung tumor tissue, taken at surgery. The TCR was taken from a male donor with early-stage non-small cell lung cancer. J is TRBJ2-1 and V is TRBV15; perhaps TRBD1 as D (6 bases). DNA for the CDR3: TGTGCCACCAGCAGGAGGACAGCCCCGGCTGAGCAGTTCTTC. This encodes CATSRRTAPAEQFF.